The T cell receptor beta chain described here comes from a study of shared clonotypes between healthy human individuals. About the research overall: Sampling drew on donors who were a couple of women and a few men aged 18 to 49. Notes on the study in general: Naive subsets generally had larger estimated richness than memory subsets.

TCRdb keeps only in-frame clones here, not all; method: immunoSEQ multiplex PCR. The repertoire holds a few million clones, with about 94% as singletons. The split of CD4+ cells yielded CD45RA+ naive and CD45RA-negative memory subsets. Trimming left V 5 bases short and J 7 bases short, with 11 bases between. The CDR3 is 13 amino acids. Per the germline V gene, CDR1 is SGHVS and CDR2 is FQNEAQ. On this clone: The antigen remains unidentified.

Sequences were obtained from naive CD4+ T cells sorted from blood. Subset noted: CD45RA+ positively selected. J is TRBJ1-4 and V is TRBV7-8; D unresolved. This TCR was recovered from a man aged 18 to 29 in good health. The DNA for the CDR3 is TGTGCCAGCAGCCCGCCCGGGAGTGAAAAACTGTTTTTT. The encoded protein is CASSPPGSEKLFF.